This paragraph reports one T cell receptor (beta chain). It was with random hexamers that about 0.45 to 1 ug RNA was reverse transcribed. immunoSEQ multiplex PCR amplified TCR beta CDR3 across 54 Vbeta, 13 Jbeta. TCRdb itself ran the immunoSEQ multiplex PCR reads through MiXCR, one entry per CDR3 protein. The sample carries a few hundred thousand distinct CDR3 sequences, 65% to 90% recorded once. This record comes from a study of CD8 T cells in Susac syndrome. V lost 7 bases to trimming and J lost 5 bases; unmatched junction nucleotides: 6. The CDR3 has 13 amino acids. Germline V lookup: CDR1 KGHDR, CDR2 SFDVKD.

The origin of this receptor is a human donor with multiple sclerosis. This sequence joins TRBV24-1 and TRBJ1-1; 7 bases map to TRBD1. Input material: CD8+ T cells from PBMCs. The CDR3, as DNA: TGTGCCACCAGAACAGGGGAGAGGACTGAAGCTTTCTTT. It yields the protein CATRTGERTEAFF.